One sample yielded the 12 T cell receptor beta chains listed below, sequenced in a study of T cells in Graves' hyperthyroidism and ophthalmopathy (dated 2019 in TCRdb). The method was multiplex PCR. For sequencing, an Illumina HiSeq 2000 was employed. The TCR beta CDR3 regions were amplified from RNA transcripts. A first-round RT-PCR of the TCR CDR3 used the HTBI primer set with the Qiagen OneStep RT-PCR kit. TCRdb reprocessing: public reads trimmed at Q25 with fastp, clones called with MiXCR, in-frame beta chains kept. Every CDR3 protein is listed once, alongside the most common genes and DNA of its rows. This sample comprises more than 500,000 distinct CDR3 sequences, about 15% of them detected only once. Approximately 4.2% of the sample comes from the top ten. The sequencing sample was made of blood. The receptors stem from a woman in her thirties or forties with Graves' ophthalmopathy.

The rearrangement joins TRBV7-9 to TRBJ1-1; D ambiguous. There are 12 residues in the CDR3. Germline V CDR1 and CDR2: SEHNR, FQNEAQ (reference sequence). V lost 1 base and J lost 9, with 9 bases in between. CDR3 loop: CASSLDMRKAFF. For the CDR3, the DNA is TGTGCCAGCAGCTTAGATATGAGGAAAGCTTTCTTT.

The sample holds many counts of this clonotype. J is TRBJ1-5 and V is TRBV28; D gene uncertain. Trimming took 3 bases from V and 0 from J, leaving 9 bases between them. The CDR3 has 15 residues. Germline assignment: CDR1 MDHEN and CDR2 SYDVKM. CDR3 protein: CASSLAVHSNQPQHF. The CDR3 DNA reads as TGTGCCAGCAGTTTGGCAGTTCATAGCAATCAGCCCCAGCATTTT.

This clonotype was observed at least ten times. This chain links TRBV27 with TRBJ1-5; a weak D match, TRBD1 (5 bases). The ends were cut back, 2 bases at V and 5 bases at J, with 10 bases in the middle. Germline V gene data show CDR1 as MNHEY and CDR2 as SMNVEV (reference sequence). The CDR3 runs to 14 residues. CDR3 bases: TGTGCCAGCAGTTTAATACAGACAGATCAGCCCCAGCATTTT. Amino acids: CASSLIQTDQPQHF.

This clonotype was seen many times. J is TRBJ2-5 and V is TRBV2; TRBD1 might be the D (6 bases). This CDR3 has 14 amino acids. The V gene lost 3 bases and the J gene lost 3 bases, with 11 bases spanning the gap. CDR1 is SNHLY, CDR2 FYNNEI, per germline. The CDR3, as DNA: TGTGCCAGCAGTGAGGCTCCAGGGGAAGAGACCCAGTACTTC. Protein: CASSEAPGEETQYF.

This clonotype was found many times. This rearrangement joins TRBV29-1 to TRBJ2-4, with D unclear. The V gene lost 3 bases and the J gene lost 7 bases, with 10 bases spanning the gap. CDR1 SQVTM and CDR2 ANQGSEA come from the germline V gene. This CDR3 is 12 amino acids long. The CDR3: CSVDVGANIQYF. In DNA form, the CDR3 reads TGCAGCGTTGATGTGGGTGCGAACATTCAGTACTTC.

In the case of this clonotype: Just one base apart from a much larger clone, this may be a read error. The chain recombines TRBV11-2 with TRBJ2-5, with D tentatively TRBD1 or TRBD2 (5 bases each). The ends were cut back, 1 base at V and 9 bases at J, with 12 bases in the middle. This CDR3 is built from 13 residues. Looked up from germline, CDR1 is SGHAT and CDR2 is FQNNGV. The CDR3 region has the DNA TGTGCCAGCAGCTTAGTGACTAAAGGGGCCCAGTACTTC. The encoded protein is CASSLVTKGAQYF.

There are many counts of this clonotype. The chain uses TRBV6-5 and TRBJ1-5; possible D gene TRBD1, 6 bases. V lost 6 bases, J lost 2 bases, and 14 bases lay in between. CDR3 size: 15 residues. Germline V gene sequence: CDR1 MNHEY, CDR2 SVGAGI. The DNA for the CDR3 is TGTGCCAGCAGGGGGGTAGGGGGAGGCAATCAGCCCCAGCATTTT. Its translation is CASRGVGGGNQPQHF.

The CDR3 DNA is TGCGCCAGCAGCACCGGGCCAACCTACGAGCAGTACTTC. It specifies CASSTGPTYEQYF. This chain uses TRBV5-1 with TRBJ2-7; no clear D gene. The CDR3 length is 13 residues. Germline CDR1 is SGHRS and CDR2 is YFSETQ. Trimming removed 4 bases at V and 2 bases at J, with 10 bases between.

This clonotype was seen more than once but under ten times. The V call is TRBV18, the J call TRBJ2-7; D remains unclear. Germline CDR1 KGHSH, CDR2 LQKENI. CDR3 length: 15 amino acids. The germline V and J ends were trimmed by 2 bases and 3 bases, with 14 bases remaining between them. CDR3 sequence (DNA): TGTGCCAGCTCACCATCGCGAGCGAACCACTACGAGCAGTACTTC. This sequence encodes CASSPSRANHYEQYF.

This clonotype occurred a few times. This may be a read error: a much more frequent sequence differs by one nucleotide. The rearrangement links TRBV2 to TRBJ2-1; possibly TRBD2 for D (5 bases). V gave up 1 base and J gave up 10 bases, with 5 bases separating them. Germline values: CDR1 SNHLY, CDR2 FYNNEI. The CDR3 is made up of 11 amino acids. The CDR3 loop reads CASSEEREQFF. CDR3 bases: TGTGCCAGCAGTGAAGAGCGGGAGCAGTTCTTC.

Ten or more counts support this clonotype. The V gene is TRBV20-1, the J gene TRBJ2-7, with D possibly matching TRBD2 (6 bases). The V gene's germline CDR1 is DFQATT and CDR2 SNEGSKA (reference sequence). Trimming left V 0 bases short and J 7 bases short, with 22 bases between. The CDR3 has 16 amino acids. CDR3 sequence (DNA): TGCAGTGCTAGAGATGCGAGGAGGGGAGGCGTACTAGAGCAGTACTTC. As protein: CSARDARRGGVLEQYF.

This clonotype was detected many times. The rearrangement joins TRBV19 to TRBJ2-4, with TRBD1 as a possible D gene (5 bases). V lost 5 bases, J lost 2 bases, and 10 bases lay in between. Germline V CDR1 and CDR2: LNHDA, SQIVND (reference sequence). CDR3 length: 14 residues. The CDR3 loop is CASSARVTKNIQYF. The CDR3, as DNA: TGTGCCAGTAGTGCCAGGGTAACCAAAAACATTCAGTACTTC.